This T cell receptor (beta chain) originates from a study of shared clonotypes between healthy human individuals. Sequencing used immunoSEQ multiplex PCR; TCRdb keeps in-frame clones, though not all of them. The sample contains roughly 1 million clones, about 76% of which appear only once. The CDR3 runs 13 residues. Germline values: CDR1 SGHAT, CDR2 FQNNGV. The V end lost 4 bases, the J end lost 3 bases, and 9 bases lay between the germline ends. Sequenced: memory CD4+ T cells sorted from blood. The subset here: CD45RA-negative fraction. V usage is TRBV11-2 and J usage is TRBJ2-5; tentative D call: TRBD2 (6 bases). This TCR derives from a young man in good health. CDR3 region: CASSWDLEETQYF. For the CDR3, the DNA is TGTGCCAGCAGCTGGGACTTGGAAGAGACCCAGTACTTC.